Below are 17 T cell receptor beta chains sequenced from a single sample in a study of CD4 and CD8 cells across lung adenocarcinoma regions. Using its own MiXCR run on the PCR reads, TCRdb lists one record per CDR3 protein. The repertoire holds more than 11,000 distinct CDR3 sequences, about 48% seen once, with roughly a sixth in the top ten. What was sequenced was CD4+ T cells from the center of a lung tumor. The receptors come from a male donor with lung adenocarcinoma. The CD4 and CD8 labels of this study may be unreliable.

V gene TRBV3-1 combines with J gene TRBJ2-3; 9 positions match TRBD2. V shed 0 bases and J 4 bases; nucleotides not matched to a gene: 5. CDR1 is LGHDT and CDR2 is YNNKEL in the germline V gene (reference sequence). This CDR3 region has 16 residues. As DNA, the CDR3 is TGTGCCAGCAGCCAAGATGCTCTAGCGGGATCAGATACGCAGTATTTT. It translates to CASSQDALAGSDTQYF.

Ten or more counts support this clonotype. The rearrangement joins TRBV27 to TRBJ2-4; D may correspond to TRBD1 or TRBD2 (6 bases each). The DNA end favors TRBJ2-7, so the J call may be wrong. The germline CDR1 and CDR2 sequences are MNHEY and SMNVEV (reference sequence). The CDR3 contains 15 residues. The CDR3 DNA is TGTGCCAGCAGACCCGGAGGGACATTCTCCTACGAGCAGTACTTC. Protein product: CASRPGGTFSYEQYF.

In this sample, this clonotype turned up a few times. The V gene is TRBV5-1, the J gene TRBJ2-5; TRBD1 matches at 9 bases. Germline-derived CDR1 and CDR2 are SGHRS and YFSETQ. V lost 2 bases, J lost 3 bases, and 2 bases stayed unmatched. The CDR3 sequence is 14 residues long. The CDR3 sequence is CASSFDRGKETQYF. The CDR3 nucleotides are TGCGCCAGCAGCTTCGACAGGGGGAAAGAGACCCAGTACTTC.

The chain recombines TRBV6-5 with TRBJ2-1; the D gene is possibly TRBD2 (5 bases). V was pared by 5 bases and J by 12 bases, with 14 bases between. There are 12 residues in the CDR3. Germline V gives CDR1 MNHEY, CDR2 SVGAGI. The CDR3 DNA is TGTGCCAGCAGTCTACCGACCGAGGGGCAGTTCTTC. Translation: CASSLPTEGQFF.

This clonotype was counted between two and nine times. CDR3 in DNA: TGTGCCAGCAGCGTATACTCTGGGGGATCGGCCACAGATACGCAGTATTTT. It encodes CASSVYSGGSATDTQYF. The V gene is TRBV9, the J gene TRBJ2-3; possibly TRBD1 or TRBD2 for D (5 bases each). This CDR3 region has 17 residues. CDR1 and CDR2 (germline): SGDLS, YYNGEE. Trimming removed 1 base at V and 2 bases at J, with 17 bases between.

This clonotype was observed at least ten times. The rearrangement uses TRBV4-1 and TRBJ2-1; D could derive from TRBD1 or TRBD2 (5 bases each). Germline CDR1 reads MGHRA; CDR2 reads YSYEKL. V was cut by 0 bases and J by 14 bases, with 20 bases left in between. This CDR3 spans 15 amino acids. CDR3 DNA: TGCGCCAGCAGCCAAGATGGGGTCGGGACCGTCCCTGAGTTCTTC. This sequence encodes CASSQDGVGTVPEFF.

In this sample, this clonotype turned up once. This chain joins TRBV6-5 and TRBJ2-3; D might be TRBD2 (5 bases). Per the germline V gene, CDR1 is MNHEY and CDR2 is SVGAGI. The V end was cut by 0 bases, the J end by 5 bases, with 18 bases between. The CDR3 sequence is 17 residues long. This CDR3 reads CASSYSREVAGIDTQYF. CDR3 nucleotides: TGTGCCAGCAGTTACTCCCGGGAAGTAGCAGGAATAGATACGCAGTATTTT.

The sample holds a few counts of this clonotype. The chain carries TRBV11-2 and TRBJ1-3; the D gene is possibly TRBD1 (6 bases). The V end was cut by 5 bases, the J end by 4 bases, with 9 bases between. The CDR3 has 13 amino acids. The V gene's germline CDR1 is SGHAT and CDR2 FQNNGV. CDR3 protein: CASSQGSGNTIYF. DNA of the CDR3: TGTGCCAGCAGCCAGGGGTCAGGAAACACCATATATTTT.

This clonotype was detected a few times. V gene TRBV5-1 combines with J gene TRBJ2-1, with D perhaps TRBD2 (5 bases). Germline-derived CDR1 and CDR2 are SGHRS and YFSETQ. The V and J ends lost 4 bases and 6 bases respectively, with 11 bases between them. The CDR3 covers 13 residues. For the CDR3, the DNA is TGCGCCAGCAGCCGGGGTCAGGTCAATGAGCAGTTCTTC. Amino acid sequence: CASSRGQVNEQFF.

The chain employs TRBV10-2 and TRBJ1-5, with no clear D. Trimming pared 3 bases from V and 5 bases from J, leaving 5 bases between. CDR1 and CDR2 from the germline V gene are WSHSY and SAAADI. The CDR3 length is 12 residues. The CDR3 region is CASSDGDQPQHF. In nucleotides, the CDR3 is TGCGCCAGCAGTGATGGGGATCAGCCCCAGCATTTT.

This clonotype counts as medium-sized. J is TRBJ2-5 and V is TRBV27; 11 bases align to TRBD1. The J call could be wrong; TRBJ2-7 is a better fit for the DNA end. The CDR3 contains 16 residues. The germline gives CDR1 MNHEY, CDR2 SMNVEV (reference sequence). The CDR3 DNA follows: TGTGCCAGCAGTTTGCCGGGACAGGGGGGGCCCAACGAGCAGTACTTC. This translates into CASSLPGQGGPNEQYF.

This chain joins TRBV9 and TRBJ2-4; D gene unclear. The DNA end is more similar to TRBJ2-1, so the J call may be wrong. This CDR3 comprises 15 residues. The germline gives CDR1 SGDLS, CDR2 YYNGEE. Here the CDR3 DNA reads TGTGCCAGCAGCGGGGCCTTTGAGTCCTACAATGAGCAGTTCTTC. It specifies CASSGAFESYNEQFF.

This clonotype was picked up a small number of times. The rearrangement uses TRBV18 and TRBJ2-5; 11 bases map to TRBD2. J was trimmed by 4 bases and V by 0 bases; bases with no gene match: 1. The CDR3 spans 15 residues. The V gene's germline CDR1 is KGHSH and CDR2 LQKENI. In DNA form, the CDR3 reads TGTGCCAGCTCACCACCCGGGACTAGCGGAGAGACCCAGTACTTC. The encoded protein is CASSPPGTSGETQYF.

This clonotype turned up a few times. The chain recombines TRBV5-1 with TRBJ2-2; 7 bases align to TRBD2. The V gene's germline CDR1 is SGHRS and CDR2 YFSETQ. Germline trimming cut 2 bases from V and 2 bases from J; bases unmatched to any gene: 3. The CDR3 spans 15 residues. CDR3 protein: CASSFGGTNTGELFF. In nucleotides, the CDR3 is TGCGCCAGCAGCTTCGGGGGGACCAACACCGGGGAGCTGTTTTTT.

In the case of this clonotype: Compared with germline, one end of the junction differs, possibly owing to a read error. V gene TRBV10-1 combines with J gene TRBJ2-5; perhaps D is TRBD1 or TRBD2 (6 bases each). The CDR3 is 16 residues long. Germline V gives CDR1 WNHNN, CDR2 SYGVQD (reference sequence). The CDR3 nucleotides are TGCGCCAGCACGGGGCTCGGGGGCCGTGACCAAGAGACGCAGTATTTC. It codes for CASTGLGGRDQETQYF.

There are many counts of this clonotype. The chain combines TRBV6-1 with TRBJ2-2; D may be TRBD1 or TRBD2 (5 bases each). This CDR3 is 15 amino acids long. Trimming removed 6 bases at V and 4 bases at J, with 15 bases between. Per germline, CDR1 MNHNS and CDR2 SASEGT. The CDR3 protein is CASRLYSDSTGELFF. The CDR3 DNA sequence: TGTGCCAGCAGACTTTATAGCGACAGCACCGGGGAGCTGTTTTTT.

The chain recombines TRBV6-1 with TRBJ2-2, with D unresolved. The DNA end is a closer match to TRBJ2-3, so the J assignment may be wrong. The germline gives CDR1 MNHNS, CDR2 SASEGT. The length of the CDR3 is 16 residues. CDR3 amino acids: CASKHLLAASTGTQYF. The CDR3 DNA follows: TGTGCCAGCAAGCACCTCCTGGCGGCGAGCACCGGGACGCAGTATTTT.